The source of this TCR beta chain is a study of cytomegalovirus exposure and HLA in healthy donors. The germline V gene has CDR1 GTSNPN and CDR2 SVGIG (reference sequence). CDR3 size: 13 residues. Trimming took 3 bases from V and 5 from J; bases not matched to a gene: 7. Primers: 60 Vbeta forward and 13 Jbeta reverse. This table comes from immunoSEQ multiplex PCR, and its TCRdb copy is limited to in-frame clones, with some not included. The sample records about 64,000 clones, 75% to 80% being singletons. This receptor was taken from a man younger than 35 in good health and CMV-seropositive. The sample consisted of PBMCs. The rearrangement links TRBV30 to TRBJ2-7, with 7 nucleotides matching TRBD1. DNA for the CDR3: TGTGCCTGGAGCAAGACAGGGTGGCACGAGCAGTACTTC. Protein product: CAWSKTGWHEQYF. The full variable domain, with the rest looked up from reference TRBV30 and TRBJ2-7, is SQTIHQWPATLVQPVGSPLSLECTVEGTSNPNLYWYRQAAGRGLQLLFYSVGIGQISSEVPQNLSASRPQDRQFILSSKKLLLSDSGFYLCAWSKTGWHEQYFGPGTRLTVT.